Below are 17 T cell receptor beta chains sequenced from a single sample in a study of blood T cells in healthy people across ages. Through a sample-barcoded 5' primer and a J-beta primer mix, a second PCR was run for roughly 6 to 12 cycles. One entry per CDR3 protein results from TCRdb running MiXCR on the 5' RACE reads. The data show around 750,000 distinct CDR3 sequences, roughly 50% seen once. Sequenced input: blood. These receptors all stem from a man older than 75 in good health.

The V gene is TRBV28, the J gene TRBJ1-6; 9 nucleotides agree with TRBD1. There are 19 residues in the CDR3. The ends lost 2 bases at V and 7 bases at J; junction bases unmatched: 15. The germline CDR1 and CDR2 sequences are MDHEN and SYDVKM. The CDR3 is CASSLPYGTGFKGNSPLHF. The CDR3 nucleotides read TGTGCCAGCAGTTTACCCTACGGGACAGGGTTCAAGGGGAATTCACCCCTCCACTTT.

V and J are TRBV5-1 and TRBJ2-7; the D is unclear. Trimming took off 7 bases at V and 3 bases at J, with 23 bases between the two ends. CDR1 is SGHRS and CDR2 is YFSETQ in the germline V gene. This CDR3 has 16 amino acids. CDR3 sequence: CASASALPSSYYEQYF. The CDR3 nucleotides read TGCGCCAGCGCCAGCGCCCTCCCGTCCTCTTACTACGAGCAGTACTTC.

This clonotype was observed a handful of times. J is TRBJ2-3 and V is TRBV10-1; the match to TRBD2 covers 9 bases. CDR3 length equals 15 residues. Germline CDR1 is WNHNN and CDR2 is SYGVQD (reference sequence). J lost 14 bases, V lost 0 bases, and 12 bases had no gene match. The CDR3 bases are TGCGCCAGCAGTGAGTCGGGCCTAGCGGGATTGGACGCGTATTTT. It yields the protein CASSESGLAGLDAYF.

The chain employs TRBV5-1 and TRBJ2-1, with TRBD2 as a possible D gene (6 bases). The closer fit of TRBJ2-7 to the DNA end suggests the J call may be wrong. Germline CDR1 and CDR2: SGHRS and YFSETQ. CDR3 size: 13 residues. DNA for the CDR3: TGCGCCAGCAGCTTGTTCGGGGGAGATGAGCAGTACTTC. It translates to CASSLFGGDEQYF.

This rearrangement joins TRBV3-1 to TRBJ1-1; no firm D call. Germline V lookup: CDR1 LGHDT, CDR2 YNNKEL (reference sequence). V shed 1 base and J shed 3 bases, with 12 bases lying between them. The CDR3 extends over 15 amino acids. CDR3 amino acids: CASSQGSFGYTEAFF. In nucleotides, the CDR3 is TGTGCCAGCAGCCAAGGTAGCTTTGGGTACACTGAAGCTTTCTTT. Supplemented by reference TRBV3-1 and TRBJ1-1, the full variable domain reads DTAVSQTPKYLVTQMGNDKSIKCEQNLGHDTMYWYKQDSKKFLKIMFSYNNKELIINETVPNRFSPKSPDKAHLNLHINSLELGDSAVYFCASSQGSFGYTEAFFGQGTRLTVV.

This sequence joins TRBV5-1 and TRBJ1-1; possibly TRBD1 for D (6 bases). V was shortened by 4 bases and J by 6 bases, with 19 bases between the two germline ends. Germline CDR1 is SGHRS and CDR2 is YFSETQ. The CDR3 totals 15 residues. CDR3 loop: CASSRVQQGTAEAFF. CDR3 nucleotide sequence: TGCGCCAGCAGCCGGGTACAACAGGGAACCGCTGAAGCTTTCTTT.

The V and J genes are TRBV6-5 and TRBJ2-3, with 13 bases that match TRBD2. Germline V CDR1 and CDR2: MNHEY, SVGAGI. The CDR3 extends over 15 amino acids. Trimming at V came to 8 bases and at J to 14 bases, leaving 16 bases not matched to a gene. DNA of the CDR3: TGTGCCAGCGGCCGGACTAGCGGGAGAGGCAGATACGCGTATTTT. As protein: CASGRTSGRGRYAYF.

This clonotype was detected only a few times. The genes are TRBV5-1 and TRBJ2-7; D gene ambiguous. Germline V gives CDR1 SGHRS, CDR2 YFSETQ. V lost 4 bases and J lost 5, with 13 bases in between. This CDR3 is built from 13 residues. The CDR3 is CASSRSYLNEQYF. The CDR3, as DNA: TGCGCCAGCAGCCGGTCCTATTTGAACGAGCAGTACTTC.

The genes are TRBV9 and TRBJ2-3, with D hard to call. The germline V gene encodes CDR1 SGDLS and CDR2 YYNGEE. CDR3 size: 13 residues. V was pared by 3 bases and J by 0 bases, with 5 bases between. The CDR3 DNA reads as TGTGCCAGCAGCGCTATTAGCACAGATACGCAGTATTTT. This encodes CASSAISTDTQYF.

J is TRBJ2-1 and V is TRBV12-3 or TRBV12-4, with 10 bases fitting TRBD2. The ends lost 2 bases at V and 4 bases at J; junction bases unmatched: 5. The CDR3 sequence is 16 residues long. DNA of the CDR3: TGTGCCAGCAGTTTACGGCTAGCGGGAGAATACAATGAGCAGTTCTTC. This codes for CASSLRLAGEYNEQFF.

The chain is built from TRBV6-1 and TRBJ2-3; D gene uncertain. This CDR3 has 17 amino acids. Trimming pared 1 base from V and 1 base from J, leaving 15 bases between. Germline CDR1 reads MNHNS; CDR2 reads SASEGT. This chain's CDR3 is CASSEGPDLFGTDTQYF. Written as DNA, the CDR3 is TGTGCCAGCAGTGAAGGGCCGGATCTCTTCGGCACAGATACGCAGTATTTT.

CDR3 amino acids: CASSQAGTGPSGYTF. CDR3 in DNA: TGTGCCAGCAGCCAGGCCGGGACAGGGCCAAGTGGCTACACCTTC. V and J are TRBV14 and TRBJ1-2, with TRBD1 matching 9 bases. Trimming cost V 3 bases and J 7 bases; bases outside gene matches: 9. The CDR3 sequence is 15 residues long. Germline loops: CDR1 SGHDN, CDR2 FVKESK.

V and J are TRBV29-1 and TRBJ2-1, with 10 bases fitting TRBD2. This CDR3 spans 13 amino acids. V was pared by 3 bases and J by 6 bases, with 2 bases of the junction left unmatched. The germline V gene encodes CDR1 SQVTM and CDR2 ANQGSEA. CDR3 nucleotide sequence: TGCAGCGTTGATCGGACTAGCGGCAATGAGCAGTTCTTC. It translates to CSVDRTSGNEQFF.

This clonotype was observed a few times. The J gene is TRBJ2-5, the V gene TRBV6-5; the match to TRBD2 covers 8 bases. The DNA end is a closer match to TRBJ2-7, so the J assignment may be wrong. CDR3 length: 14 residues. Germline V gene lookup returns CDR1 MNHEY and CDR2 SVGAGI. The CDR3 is CASSSISGINEQYF. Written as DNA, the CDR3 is TGTGCCAGCAGTTCTATTAGCGGGATTAACGAGCAGTACTTC.

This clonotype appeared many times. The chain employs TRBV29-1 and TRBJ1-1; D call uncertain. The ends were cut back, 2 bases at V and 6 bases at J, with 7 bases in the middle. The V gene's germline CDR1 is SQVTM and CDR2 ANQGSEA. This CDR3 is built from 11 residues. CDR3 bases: TGCAGCGTTGAACCAGGTTCTGAAGCTTTCTTT. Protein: CSVEPGSEAFF.

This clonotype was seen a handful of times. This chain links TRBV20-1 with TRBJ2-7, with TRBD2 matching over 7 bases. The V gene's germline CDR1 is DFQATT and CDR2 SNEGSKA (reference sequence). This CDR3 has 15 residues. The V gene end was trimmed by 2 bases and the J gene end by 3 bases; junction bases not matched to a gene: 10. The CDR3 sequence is CSARNVEGGDYEQYF. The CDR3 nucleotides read TGCAGTGCTAGAAATGTTGAGGGAGGGGACTACGAGCAGTACTTC.

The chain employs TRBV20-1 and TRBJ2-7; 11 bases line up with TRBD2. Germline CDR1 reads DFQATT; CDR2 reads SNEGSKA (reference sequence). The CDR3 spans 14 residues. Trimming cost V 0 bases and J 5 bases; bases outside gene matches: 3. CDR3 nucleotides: TGCAGTGCTAGAGATGGGGGACTAGCGGACGAGCAGTACTTC. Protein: CSARDGGLADEQYF.